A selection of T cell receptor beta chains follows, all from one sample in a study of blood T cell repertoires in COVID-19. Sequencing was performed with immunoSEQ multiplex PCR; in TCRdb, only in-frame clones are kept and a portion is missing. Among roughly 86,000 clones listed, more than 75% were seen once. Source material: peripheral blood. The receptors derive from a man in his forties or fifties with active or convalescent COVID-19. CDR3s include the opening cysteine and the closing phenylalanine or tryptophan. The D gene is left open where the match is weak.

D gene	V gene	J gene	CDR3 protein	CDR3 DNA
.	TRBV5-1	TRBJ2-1	CASSFTGISYNEQFF	TGCGCCAGCAGCTTTACAGGGATCTCCTACAATGAGCAGTTCTTC
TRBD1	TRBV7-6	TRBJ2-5	CASSAQQGQETQYF	TGTGCCAGCAGCGCCCAACAGGGGCAAGAGACCCAGTACTTC
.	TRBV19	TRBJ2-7	CASSVGGASYEQYF	TGTGCCAGTAGCGTAGGGGGGGCCTCCTACGAGCAGTACTTC
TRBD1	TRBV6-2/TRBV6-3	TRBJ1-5	CASSWGQGRQPQHF	TGTGCCAGCAGTTGGGGACAGGGCCGGCAGCCCCAGCATTTT
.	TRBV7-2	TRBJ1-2	CASSLGWASTPLNYGYTF	TGTGCCAGCAGCCTAGGGTGGGCCAGCACTCCTCTGAACTATGGCTACACCTTC
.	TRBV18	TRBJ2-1	CASSPSGVNEQFF	TGTGCCAGCTCACCCTCCGGGGTCAATGAGCAGTTCTTC
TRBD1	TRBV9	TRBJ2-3	CASSPRQGTDTQYF	TGTGCCAGCAGCCCTAGACAGGGGACGGATACGCAGTATTTT
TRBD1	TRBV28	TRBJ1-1	CASRNQQGGNTEAFF	TGTGCCAGCAGGAACCAACAGGGGGGAAACACTGAAGCTTTCTTT
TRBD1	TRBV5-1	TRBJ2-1	CASSQPGQIYNEQFF	TGCGCCAGCAGTCAGCCGGGACAGATATACAATGAGCAGTTCTTC
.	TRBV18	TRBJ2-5	CASSLDRLGGTQYF	TGTGCCAGCTCCCTCGACAGGCTCGGCGGGACCCAGTACTTC
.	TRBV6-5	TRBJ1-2	CASSYGQMGYGYTF	TGTGCCAGCAGTTACGGGCAGATGGGCTATGGCTACACCTTC
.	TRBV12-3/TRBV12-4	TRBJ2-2	CASCETGELFF	TGTGCCAGCTGTGAGACCGGGGAGCTGTTTTTT
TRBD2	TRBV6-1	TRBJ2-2	CASSLAGVDTGELFF	TGTGCCAGCAGCCTAGCGGGGGTGGACACCGGGGAGCTGTTTTTT